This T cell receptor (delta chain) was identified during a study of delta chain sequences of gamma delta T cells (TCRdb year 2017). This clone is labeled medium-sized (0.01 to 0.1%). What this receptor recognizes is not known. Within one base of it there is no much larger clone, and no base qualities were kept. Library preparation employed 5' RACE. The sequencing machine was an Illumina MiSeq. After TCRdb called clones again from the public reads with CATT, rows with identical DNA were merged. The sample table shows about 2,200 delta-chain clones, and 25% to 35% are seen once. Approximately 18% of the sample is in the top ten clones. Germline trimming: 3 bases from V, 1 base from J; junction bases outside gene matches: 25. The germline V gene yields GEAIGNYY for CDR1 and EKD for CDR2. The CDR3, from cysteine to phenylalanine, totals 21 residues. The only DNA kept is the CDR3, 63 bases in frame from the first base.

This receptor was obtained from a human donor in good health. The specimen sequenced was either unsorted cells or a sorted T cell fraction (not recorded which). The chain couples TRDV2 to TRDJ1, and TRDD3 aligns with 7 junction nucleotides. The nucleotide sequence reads TGTGCCTGTGACGGCCTGCCCCCTACGGGGGATTACTCCGGAGTCACCGATAAACTCATCTTT. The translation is CACDGLPPTGDYSGVTDKLIF.